This T cell receptor beta chain was captured by sequencing in a study of OX40 agonist ivuxolimab in advanced cancers. Study information: Ivuxolimab, which is an agonistic anti-OX40 (CD134) antibody, was administered to the patients. Intravenous ivuxolimab was administered to patients every 2 weeks at 0.01 to 10 mg/kg.

The repertoire was sequenced with immunoSEQ multiplex PCR; TCRdb's copy has only in-frame clones and lacks some. The sample records about 90,000 clones, approximately 91% being singletons. People who had autoimmune disease history or systemic immunosuppression were excluded. Per germline, CDR1 SGHRS and CDR2 YFSETQ. V was pared by 2 bases and J by 1 base, with 8 bases of the junction left unmatched. This CDR3 is 18 amino acids long. The sequence came from an adult with an advanced solid tumor such as melanoma, head and neck, liver or kidney cancer. The chain combines TRBV5-1 with TRBJ2-1, with 11 bases lining up with TRBD2. The sample here was CD4+ or CD8+ T cells sorted from blood, taken in a trial of the OX40 agonist ivuxolimab. The chain's CDR3 is CASSLGLAGGLSYNEQFF. For the CDR3, the DNA is TGCGCCAGCAGCTTAGGGCTAGCGGGAGGTCTATCCTACAATGAGCAGTTCTTC.